The clone carrying this T cell receptor (beta chain) appeared many times. Its specificity is unknown. These data belong to a study of CD8 T cells in ankylosing spondylitis. Findings and limits, study-wide: Clones linked to disease were reported to show significant enrichment in matched ankylosing spondylitis synovial fluid. What seemed typical of ankylosing spondylitis blood was a TCR beta motif built from 8 or 9 highly homologous variants. Prior work had noted some motif variants in reactive arthritis blood and synovial fluid.

Quantitative barcoded 5'-RACE was used to prepare TCR beta libraries. MiXCR, run by TCRdb on the 5' RACE reads, gives a single entry per CDR3 protein. This table has about 240,000 distinct CDR3 sequences, around 11% appearing once. Trimming stripped 6 bases from V and 4 bases from J, with 19 bases between. The CDR3 runs to 16 residues. This clonotype was obtained from a male donor with ankylosing spondylitis or in good health (not recorded which). Sequencing input: blood, either unsorted or a sorted T cell fraction (not recorded which). The chain couples TRBV12-3 or TRBV12-4 to TRBJ1-5; tentatively, D is TRBD1 (5 bases). The CDR3 spells CASSPTTGLTNQPQHF. The DNA of the CDR3 is TGTGCCAGCAGCCCAACGACGGGACTGACTAATCAGCCCCAGCATTTT.